This T cell receptor beta chain appears in the sequencing data of a study of T cell repertoires in cytomegalovirus infection. Study-wide background: CMV infection and matching HLA type were both indicated by public TCR beta signatures. Whole-study findings and limits: CMV-specific HLA-C-restricted TCR beta clonotypes dominated the ex vivo response. Summed frequency of public TCR beta families distinguished CMV carriers with the relevant HLA.

A single record per CDR3 protein comes from TCRdb applying MiXCR to the reads. Seen here are about 460,000 distinct CDR3 sequences, about 11% observed once, and the top ten hold more than 8.5%. This clonotype was detected many times. What it recognizes is unknown. The CDR3 is made up of 20 amino acids. CDR1 is SEHNR, CDR2 FQNEAQ, per germline (reference sequence). V shed 6 bases and J 5 bases; nucleotides not matched to a gene: 20. Sequences were obtained from PBMCs. The chain recombines TRBV7-9 with TRBJ2-1; 12 bases are a match to TRBD1. The sequence came from a human donor in good health (CMV status not recorded). Some clones in this sample may be carry-over from other donors' samples. CDR3: CASRRGDRGLRMSPDNEQFF. CDR3 DNA: TGTGCCAGCAGGCGGGGGGACAGGGGGCTCCGTATGTCGCCGGACAATGAGCAGTTCTTC.